Sequencing of this T cell receptor beta chain was carried out in a study of blood T cell repertoires in COVID-19. The overall study: The United States, Italy and Spain supplied acute and convalescent COVID-19 samples. Sample material is recorded as cDNA or gDNA derived from T cells, B-cell-depleted T cells, or PBMCs.

The V and J ends lost 4 bases and 4 bases respectively, with 7 bases between them. The CDR3 extends over 12 amino acids. Germline values: CDR1 LNHDA, CDR2 SQIVND (reference sequence). Produced via immunoSEQ multiplex PCR; TCRdb's table is partial and in-frame only. The sample yields approximately 300,000 clones, roughly 90% seen once. This chain uses TRBV19 with TRBJ1-2, with a weak D call TRBD1 (5 bases). This receptor was taken from a man aged 18-30 years who had recovered from COVID-19. The sequenced material came from peripheral blood. CDR3 bases: TGTGCCAGTAGTACAGGGCCCTATGGCTACACCTTC. Its protein product is CASSTGPYGYTF. The complete variable domain, with remaining parts taken from reference TRBV19 and TRBJ1-2, reads DGGITQSPKYLFRKEGQNVTLSCEQNLNHDAMYWYRQDPGQGLRLIYYSQIVNDFQKGDIAEGYSVSREKKESFPLTVTSAQKNPTAFYLCASSTGPYGYTFGSGTRLTVV.